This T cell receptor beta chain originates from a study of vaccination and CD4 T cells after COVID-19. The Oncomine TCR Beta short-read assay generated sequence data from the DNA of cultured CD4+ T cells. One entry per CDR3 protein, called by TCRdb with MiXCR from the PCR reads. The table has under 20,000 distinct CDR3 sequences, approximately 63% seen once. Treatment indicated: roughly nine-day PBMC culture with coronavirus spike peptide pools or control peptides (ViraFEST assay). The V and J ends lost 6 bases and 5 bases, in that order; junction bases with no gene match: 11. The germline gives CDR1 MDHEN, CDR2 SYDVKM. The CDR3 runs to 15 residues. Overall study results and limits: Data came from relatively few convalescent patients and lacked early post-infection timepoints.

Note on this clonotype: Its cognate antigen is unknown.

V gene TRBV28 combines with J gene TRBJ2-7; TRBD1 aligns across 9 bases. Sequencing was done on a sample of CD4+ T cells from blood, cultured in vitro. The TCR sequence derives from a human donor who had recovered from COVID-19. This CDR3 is CASRPPGTGLHEQYF. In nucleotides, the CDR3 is TGTGCCAGCAGACCTCCCGGGACAGGGCTCCACGAGCAGTACTTC.